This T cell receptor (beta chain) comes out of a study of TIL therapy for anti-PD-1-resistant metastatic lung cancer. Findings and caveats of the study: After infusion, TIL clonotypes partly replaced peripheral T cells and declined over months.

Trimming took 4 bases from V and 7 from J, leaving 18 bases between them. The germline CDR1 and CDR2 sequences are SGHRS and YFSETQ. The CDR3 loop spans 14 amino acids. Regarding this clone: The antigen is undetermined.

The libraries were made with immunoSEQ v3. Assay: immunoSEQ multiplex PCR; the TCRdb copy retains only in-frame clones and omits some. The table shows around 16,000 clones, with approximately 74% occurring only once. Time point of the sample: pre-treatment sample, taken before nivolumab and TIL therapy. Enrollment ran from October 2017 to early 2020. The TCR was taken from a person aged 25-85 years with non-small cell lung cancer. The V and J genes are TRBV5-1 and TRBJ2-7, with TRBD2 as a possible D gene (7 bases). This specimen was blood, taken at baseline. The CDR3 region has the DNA TGCGCCAGCAGCCCCGGAGGGGGGGCGGGTGAGCAGTACTTC. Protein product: CASSPGGGAGEQYF.